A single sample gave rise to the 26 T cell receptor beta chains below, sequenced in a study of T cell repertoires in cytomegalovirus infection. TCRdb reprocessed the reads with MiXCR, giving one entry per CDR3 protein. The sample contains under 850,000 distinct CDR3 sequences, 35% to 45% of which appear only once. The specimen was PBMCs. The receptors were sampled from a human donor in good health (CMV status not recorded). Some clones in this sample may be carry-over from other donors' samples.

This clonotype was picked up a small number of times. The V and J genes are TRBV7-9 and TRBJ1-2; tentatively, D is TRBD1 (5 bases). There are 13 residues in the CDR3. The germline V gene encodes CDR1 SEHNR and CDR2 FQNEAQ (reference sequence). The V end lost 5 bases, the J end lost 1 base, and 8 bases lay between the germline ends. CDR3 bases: TGTGCCAGCAGCCAGGGAGTTAACTATGGCTACACCTTC. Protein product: CASSQGVNYGYTF.

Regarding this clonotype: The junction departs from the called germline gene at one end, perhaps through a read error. For the CDR3, the DNA is TGTGCCAGCGGTTTTTTCAGGGTAGGAGATACGCAGTATTTT. This sequence encodes CASGFFRVGDTQYF. The chain employs TRBV12-3 or TRBV12-4 and TRBJ2-3; a possible D gene is TRBD1 (5 bases). The CDR3 spans 14 residues.

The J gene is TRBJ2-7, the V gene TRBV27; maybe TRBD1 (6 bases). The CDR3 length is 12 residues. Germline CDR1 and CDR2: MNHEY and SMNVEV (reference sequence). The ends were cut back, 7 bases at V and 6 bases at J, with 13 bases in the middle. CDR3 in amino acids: CASIGNRAEQYF. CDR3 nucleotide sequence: TGTGCCAGCATCGGGAACAGGGCCGAGCAGTACTTC.

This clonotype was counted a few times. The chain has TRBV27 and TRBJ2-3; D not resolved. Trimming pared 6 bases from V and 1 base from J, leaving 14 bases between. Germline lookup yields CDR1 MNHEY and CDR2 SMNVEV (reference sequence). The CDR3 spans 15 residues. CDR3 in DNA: TGTGCCAGCAGCCCCGCCGGCCCCGGCACAGATACGCAGTATTTT. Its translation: CASSPAGPGTDTQYF.

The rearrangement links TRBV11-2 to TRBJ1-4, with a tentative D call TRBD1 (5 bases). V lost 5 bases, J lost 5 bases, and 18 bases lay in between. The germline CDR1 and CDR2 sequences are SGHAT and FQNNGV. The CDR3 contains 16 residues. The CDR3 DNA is TGTGCCAGCAGCCGCACCCGCGACAGAACAAATGAAAAACTGTTTTTT. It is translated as CASSRTRDRTNEKLFF.

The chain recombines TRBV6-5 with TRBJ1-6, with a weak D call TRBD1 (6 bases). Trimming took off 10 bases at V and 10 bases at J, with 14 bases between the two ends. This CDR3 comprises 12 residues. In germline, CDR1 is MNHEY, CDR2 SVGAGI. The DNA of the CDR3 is TGTGCCACCCAGACAGGCGGGTCACCCCTCCACTTT. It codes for CATQTGGSPLHF.

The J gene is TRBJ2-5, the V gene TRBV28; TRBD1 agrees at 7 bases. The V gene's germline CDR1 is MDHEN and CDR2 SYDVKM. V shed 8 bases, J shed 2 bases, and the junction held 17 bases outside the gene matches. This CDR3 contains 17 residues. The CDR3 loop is CASYKLRDSFFQETQYF. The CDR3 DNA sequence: TGTGCCAGCTATAAGCTCCGGGACAGCTTTTTTCAAGAGACCCAGTACTTC.

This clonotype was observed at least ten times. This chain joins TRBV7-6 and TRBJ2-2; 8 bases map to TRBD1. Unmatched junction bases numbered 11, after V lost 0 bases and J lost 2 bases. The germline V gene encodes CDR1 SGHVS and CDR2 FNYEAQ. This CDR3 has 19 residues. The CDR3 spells CASSLARHRTGRNTGELFF. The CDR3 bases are TGTGCCAGCAGCTTAGCGCGACATAGGACAGGGCGTAACACCGGGGAGCTGTTTTTT.

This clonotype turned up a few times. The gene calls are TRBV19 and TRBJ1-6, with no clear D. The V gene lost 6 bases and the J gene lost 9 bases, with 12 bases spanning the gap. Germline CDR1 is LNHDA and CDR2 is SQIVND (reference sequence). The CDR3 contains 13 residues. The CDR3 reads CASRPAQASPLHF. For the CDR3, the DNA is TGTGCCAGTAGGCCAGCTCAAGCTTCACCCCTCCACTTT.

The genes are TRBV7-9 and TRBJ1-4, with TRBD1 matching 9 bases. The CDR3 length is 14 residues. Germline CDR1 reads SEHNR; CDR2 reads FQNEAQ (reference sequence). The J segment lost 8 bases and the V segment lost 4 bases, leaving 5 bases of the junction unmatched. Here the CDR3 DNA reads TGTGCCAGCAGCTCCGGGACAGGGTTCGAAAAACTGTTTTTT. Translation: CASSSGTGFEKLFF.

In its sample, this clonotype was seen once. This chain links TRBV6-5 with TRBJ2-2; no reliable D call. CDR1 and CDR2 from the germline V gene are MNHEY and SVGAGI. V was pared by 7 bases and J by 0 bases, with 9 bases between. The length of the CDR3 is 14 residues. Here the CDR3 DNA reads TGTGCCAGCAACAGAGAAGCGAACACCGGGGAGCTGTTTTTT. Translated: CASNREANTGELFF.

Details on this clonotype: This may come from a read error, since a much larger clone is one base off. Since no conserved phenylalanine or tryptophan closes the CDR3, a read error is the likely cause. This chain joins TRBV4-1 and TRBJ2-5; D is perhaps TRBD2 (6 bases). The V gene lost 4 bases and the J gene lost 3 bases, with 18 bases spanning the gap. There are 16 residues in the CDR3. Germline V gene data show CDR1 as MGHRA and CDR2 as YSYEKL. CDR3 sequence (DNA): TGCGCCAGCAGCCCACAAAGAGGGACTTTCGAAGAGACCCAGTACTTA. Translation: CASSPQRGTFEETQYL.

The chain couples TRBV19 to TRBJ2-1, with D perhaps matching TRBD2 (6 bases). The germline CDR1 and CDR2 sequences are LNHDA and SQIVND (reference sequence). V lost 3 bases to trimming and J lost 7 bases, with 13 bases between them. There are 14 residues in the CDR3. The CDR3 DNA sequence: TGTGCCAGTAGTATCGCCGGGAGAGGAAATGAGCAGTTCTTC. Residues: CASSIAGRGNEQFF.

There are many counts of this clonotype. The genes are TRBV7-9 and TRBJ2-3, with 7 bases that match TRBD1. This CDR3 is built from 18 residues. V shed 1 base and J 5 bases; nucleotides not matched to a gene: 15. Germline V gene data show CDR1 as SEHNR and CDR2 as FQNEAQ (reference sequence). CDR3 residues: CASSLGDRAMGPKDTQYF. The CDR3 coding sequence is TGTGCCAGCAGCTTAGGTGACAGGGCCATGGGCCCTAAAGATACGCAGTATTTT. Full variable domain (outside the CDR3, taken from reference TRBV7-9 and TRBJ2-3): DTGVSQNPRHKITKRGQNVTFRCDPISEHNRLYWYRQTLGQGPEFLTYFQNEAQLEKSRLLSDRFSAERPKGSFSTLEIQRTEQGDSAMYLCASSLGDRAMGPKDTQYFGPGTRLTVL.

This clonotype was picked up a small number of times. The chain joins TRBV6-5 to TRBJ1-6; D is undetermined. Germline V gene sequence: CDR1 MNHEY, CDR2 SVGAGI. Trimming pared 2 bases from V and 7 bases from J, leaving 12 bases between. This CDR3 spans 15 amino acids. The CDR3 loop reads CASSYGWRANSPLHF. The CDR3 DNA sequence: TGTGCCAGCAGTTACGGATGGCGGGCGAATTCACCCCTCCACTTT.

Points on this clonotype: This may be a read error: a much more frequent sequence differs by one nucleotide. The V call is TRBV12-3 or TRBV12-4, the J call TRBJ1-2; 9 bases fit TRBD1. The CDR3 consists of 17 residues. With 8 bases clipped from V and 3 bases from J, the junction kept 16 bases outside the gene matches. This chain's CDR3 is CASSQGTGMIRYYGYTF. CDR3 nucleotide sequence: TGTGCCAGCTCCCAGGGGACAGGGATGATAAGGTACTATGGCTACACCTTC.

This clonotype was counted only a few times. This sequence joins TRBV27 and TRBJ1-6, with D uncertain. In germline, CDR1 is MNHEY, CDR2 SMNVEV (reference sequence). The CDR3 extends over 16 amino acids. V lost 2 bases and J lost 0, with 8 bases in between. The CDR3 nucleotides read TGTGCCAGCAGTTTAGTGCCAAACTCCTATAATTCACCCCTCCACTTT. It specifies CASSLVPNSYNSPLHF.

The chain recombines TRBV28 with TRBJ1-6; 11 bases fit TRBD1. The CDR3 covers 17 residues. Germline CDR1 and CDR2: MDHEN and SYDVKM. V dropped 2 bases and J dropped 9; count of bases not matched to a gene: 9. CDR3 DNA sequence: TGTGCCAGCAGTTTAAGAAGGGGACAGGGGGGTTTTTCACCCCTCCACTTT. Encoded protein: CASSLRRGQGGFSPLHF.

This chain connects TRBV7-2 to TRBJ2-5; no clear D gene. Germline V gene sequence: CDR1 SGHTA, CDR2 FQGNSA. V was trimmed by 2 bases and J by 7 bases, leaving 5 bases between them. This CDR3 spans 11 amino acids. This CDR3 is CASSLIGTQYF. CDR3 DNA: TGTGCCAGCAGCTTAATAGGGACCCAGTACTTC.

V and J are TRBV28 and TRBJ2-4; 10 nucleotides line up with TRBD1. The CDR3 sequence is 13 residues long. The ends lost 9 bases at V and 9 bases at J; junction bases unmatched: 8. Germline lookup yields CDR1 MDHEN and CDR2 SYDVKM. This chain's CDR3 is CARSPGQGTIQYF. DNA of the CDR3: TGTGCCAGAAGTCCGGGACAGGGGACCATTCAGTACTTC.

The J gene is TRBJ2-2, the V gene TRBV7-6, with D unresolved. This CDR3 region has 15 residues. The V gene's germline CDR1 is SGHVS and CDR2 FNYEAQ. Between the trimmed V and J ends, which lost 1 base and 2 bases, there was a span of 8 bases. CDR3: CASSLVSDNTGELFF. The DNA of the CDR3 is TGTGCCAGCAGCTTAGTGAGCGACAACACCGGGGAGCTGTTTTTT.

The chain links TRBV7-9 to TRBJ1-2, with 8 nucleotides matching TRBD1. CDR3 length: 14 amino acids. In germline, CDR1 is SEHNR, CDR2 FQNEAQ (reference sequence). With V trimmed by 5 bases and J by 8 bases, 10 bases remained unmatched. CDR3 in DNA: TGTGCCAGCAGCGTTATGACAGGGGAAGGCGGCTACACCTTC. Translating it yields CASSVMTGEGGYTF.

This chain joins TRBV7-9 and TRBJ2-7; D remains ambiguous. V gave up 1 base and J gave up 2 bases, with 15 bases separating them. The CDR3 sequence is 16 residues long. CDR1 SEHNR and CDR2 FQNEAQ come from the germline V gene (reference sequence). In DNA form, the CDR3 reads TGTGCCAGCAGCTTAGTTCCAGAACTGACCCCCTACGAGCAGTACTTC. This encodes CASSLVPELTPYEQYF.

The CDR3 nucleotides are TGCGCCAGCAGCTCCGATTGGACAGGGGTAAAAGAGACCCAGTACTTC. Translation: CASSSDWTGVKETQYF. J is TRBJ2-5 and V is TRBV5-1; 9 bases map to TRBD1. Germline V gene data show CDR1 as SGHRS and CDR2 as YFSETQ. CDR3 size: 16 residues. J lost 3 bases, V lost 3 bases, and 9 bases had no gene match.

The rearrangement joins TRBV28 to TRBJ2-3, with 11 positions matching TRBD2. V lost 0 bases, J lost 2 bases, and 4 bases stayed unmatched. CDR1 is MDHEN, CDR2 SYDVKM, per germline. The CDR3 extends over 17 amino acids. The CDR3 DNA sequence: TGTGCCAGCAGTTTATGGGGACTAGCGGAGAACACAGATACGCAGTATTTT. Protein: CASSLWGLAENTDTQYF.

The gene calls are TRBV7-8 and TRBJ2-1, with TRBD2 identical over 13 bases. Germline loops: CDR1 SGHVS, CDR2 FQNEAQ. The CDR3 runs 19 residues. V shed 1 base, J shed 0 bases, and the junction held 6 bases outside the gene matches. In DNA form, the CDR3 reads TGTGCCAGCAGCTTAGGAGGGACTAGCGGGGCTAGCTCCTACAATGAGCAGTTCTTC. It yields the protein CASSLGGTSGASSYNEQFF.